One T cell receptor (beta chain) is described in this entry. What it binds is not known. This sample is part of a study of T cell responses to AZD1222 COVID-19 vaccine. V shed 1 base, J shed 8 bases, and the junction held 14 bases outside the gene matches. The CDR3 is made up of 17 amino acids. CDR1 is SGHNT and CDR2 is YYREEE in the germline V gene (reference sequence). Study observations and caveats: Vaccination with two AZD1222 doses was followed by a rise in Spike-specific TCR breadth and depth.

The method was immunoSEQ multiplex PCR; TCRdb's version includes in-frame clones alone and lacks a portion of them. The data show 110,000 to 150,000 clones, around 90% seen once. The genes are TRBV5-4 and TRBJ2-3; 9 bases are a match to TRBD1. The source of this sequence is an adult who received the AZD1222 COVID-19 vaccine. This specimen consisted of peripheral blood, obtained 28 days after the second AZD1222 dose. CDR3 in amino acids: CASSLSGWDRAPGTQYF. CDR3 bases: TGTGCCAGCAGCTTGTCCGGTTGGGACAGGGCTCCTGGTACGCAGTATTTT.